These 23 T cell receptor beta chains were sequenced from one sample in a study of blood T cell repertoires in COVID-19. TCRdb's table, derived via immunoSEQ multiplex PCR, lists solely in-frame clones and lacks some. The data show around 80,000 clones, 85% to 90% seen once. Sample: peripheral blood. The receptors stem from an older man with active or convalescent COVID-19.

The chain joins TRBV24-1 to TRBJ1-2; 10 bases map to TRBD1. This CDR3 contains 18 residues. Germline V CDR1 and CDR2: KGHDR, SFDVKD. Trimming removed 2 bases from V and 4 bases from J; junction bases left unmatched: 12. The DNA for the CDR3 is TGTGCCACCAGTGATTCCCACAGACAGGGGGCCTCGATCTATGGCTACACCTTC. It translates to CATSDSHRQGASIYGYTF.

V and J are TRBV19 and TRBJ2-7, with D unresolved. The V end was cut by 7 bases, the J end by 6 bases, with 13 bases between. The CDR3 is 12 amino acids. Germline V gene data show CDR1 as LNHDA and CDR2 as SQIVND (reference sequence). The DNA of the CDR3 is TGTGCCAGTACCTCTTCAACGGGCGAGCAGTACGTC. Translation gives CASTSSTGEQYV.

The J gene is TRBJ1-3, the V gene TRBV5-1; D ambiguous. V was cut by 0 bases and J by 0 bases, with 7 bases left in between. The CDR3 covers 15 residues. Germline CDR1 SGHRS, CDR2 YFSETQ. The CDR3 loop reads CASSLDISSGNTIYF. The CDR3 DNA is TGCGCCAGCAGCTTGGACATATCCTCTGGAAACACCATATATTTT.

This chain connects TRBV7-2 to TRBJ2-3; possibly TRBD1 for D (7 bases). The germline CDR1 and CDR2 sequences are SGHTA and FQGNSA. The CDR3 has 16 residues. Deletions cut 5 bases from V and 0 bases from J, with 15 bases between. CDR3 in amino acids: CASSAGQTISTDTQYF. The CDR3 region has the DNA TGTGCCAGCAGCGCGGGACAGACAATTAGCACAGATACGCAGTATTTT.

This clone was picked up one time. This chain links TRBV18 with TRBJ2-5; TRBD2 aligns across 8 bases. The germline V gene has CDR1 KGHSH and CDR2 LQKENI. The CDR3 has 13 residues. The V gene end was trimmed by 3 bases and the J gene end by 4 bases; junction bases not matched to a gene: 1. The CDR3 is CASSPSGGETQYF. DNA for the CDR3: TGTGCCAGCTCACCCAGCGGGGGAGAGACCCAGTACTTC.

The J gene is TRBJ1-1, the V gene TRBV28; no definite D call. Germline V gives CDR1 MDHEN, CDR2 SYDVKM. The CDR3 sequence is 16 residues long. V lost 4 bases, J lost 1 base, and 16 bases lay in between. DNA of the CDR3: TGTGCCAGCAGTTCCTCCTCATGGAGGGCGAACACTGAAGCTTTCTTT. It codes for CASSSSSWRANTEAFF. Together with reference TRBV28 and TRBJ1-1, the CDR3 gives the full variable domain: DVKVTQSSRYLVKRTGEKVFLECVQDMDHENMFWYRQDPGLGLRLIYFSYDVKMKEKGDIPEGYSVSREKKERFSLILESASTNQTSMYLCASSSSSWRANTEAFFGQGTRLTVV.

The chain employs TRBV2 and TRBJ2-2; no clear D. The CDR3 spans 11 residues. V was shortened by 4 bases and J by 5 bases, with 2 bases between the two germline ends. CDR1 is SNHLY and CDR2 is FYNNEI in the germline V gene. Here the CDR3 reads CASSVTGELFF. CDR3 in DNA: TGTGCCAGCAGTGTAACCGGGGAGCTGTTTTTT.

CDR3 DNA: TGTGCCATCAGTGAGCCGAATCAGCCCCAGCATTTT. Its protein product is CAISEPNQPQHF. The chain couples TRBV10-3 to TRBJ1-5; D is undetermined. CDR1 ENHRY and CDR2 SYGVKD come from the germline V gene. Trimming stripped 2 bases from V and 4 bases from J, with 3 bases between. The CDR3 spans 12 residues.

This sequence joins TRBV7-2 and TRBJ1-4; the match to TRBD1 covers 7 bases. The J segment lost 1 base and the V segment lost 3 bases, leaving 5 bases of the junction unmatched. CDR3 length: 16 amino acids. Germline V gene data show CDR1 as SGHTA and CDR2 as FQGNSA. The CDR3 DNA is TGTGCCAGCAGCTTTGACAGGGCCCAAACTAATGAAAAACTGTTTTTT. This sequence encodes CASSFDRAQTNEKLFF.

V usage is TRBV2 and J usage is TRBJ1-2; 9 nucleotides align to TRBD1. From germline, CDR1 is SNHLY and CDR2 FYNNEI. The CDR3 totals 15 residues. The ends lost 5 bases at V and 8 bases at J; junction bases unmatched: 12. CDR3 nucleotide sequence: TGTGCCAGCAGTACCCGGGACAGGGATTCTGGGGGCTACACCTTC. Protein: CASSTRDRDSGGYTF.

This clone was counted between two and nine times. J is TRBJ1-2 and V is TRBV7-9, with a possible D match to TRBD1 (5 bases). The V end was cut by 5 bases, the J end by 3 bases, with 13 bases between. Germline CDR1 is SEHNR and CDR2 is FQNEAQ (reference sequence). The CDR3 covers 14 residues. The CDR3 is CASSNQGLHYGYTF. CDR3 coding DNA: TGTGCCAGCAGCAATCAGGGTTTGCACTATGGCTACACCTTC.

The V gene is TRBV4-2, the J gene TRBJ2-3, with a tentative D call TRBD2 (7 bases). V dropped 3 bases and J dropped 4 bases, with 20 bases sitting between them. The CDR3 runs 17 residues. The germline gives CDR1 LGHNA, CDR2 YNFKEQ. CDR3 coding DNA: TGTGCCAGCAGCCAGTTGCAAGGGGGGGCAGTAGCAGATACGCAGTATTTT. Translation gives CASSQLQGGAVADTQYF.

The chain uses TRBV6-7 and TRBJ2-2; D unresolved. TRBV6-7 is identified as an open reading frame with a role that is uncertain. Trimming left V 2 bases short and J 8 bases short, with 6 bases between. The CDR3 has 12 amino acids. The CDR3 sequence: CASSYVAGELFF. The CDR3 region has the DNA TGTGCCAGCAGTTACGTGGCAGGGGAGCTGTTTTTT.

The V and J genes are TRBV27 and TRBJ2-2; 13 bases match TRBD2. This CDR3 contains 17 residues. Trimming at V came to 4 bases and at J to 6 bases, leaving 8 bases not matched to a gene. Germline-derived CDR1 and CDR2 are MNHEY and SMNVEV (reference sequence). CDR3 sequence: CASSSPGLAGVAGELFF. The DNA for the CDR3 is TGTGCCAGCAGTTCTCCCGGACTAGCGGGAGTTGCCGGGGAGCTGTTTTTT.

The chain combines TRBV7-9 with TRBJ1-4; 7 nucleotides line up with TRBD1. V shed 0 bases, J shed 8 bases, and the junction held 6 bases outside the gene matches. Germline lookup yields CDR1 SEHNR and CDR2 FQNEAQ (reference sequence). The CDR3 runs 15 residues. This CDR3 reads CASSLARRTGEKLFF. The DNA for the CDR3 is TGTGCCAGCAGCTTAGCCCGACGGACAGGCGAAAAACTGTTTTTT.

The chain employs TRBV4-2 and TRBJ1-4; tentatively, D is TRBD1 (5 bases). Germline assignment: CDR1 LGHNA and CDR2 YNFKEQ. The CDR3 contains 17 residues. V lost 0 bases, J lost 8 bases, and 19 bases lay in between. The CDR3 sequence: CASSQEPKGLGGEKLFF. The CDR3 coding sequence is TGTGCCAGCAGCCAAGAACCCAAGGGGCTCGGGGGAGAAAAACTGTTTTTT.

This sequence joins TRBV25-1 and TRBJ1-5, with D possibly being TRBD1 (6 bases). The CDR3 has 15 residues. Trimming shortened V by 3 bases and J by 6 bases, and 15 bases separated the two germline ends. In germline, CDR1 is MGHDK, CDR2 SYGVNS. The DNA for the CDR3 is TGTGCCAGCAGTGACGACCGGGGGGGGCGTCAGCCCCAGCATTTT. Residues: CASSDDRGGRQPQHF.

The chain employs TRBV4-2 and TRBJ2-3, with 12 bases that match TRBD2. With V trimmed by 1 base and J by 3 bases, 8 bases remained unmatched. CDR1 is LGHNA, CDR2 YNFKEQ, per germline. The CDR3 is 18 amino acids. CDR3 sequence reads: CASSQVASGGGGTDTQYF. The CDR3 nucleotides are TGTGCCAGCAGCCAAGTCGCTAGCGGGGGGGGTGGGACAGATACGCAGTATTTT.

The J gene is TRBJ2-5, the V gene TRBV18; perhaps TRBD2 as D (5 bases). The V and J ends lost 6 bases and 3 bases respectively, with 11 bases between them. Per the germline V gene, CDR1 is KGHSH and CDR2 is LQKENI. This CDR3 has 13 residues. In DNA form, the CDR3 reads TGTGCCAGCTCCCGCCAGCGGAAAGAGACCCAGTACTTC. Translated: CASSRQRKETQYF.

The CDR3 sequence: CASSYLGAASEKLFF. The CDR3 DNA is TGTGCCAGCAGTTACTTGGGGGCGGCAAGTGAAAAACTGTTTTTT. The chain has TRBV6-6 and TRBJ1-4; D may be TRBD1 (6 bases). Germline V gives CDR1 MNHNY, CDR2 SVGAGI (reference sequence). This CDR3 region has 15 residues. V was shortened by 1 base and J by 7 bases, with 13 bases between the two germline ends.

The CDR3 DNA reads TGTGCCAGCAGCTTAGAGGCCAGGGCCGCAGATACGCAGTATTTT. It is translated as CASSLEARAADTQYF. This chain joins TRBV11-2 and TRBJ2-3; maybe TRBD1 (5 bases). CDR1 and CDR2 (germline): SGHAT, FQNNGV. Trimming stripped 0 bases from V and 4 bases from J, with 11 bases between. The CDR3 is made up of 15 amino acids. The full variable domain, its missing parts supplied by reference TRBV11-2 and TRBJ2-3, is EAGVAQSPRYKIIEKRQSVAFWCNPISGHATLYWYQQILGQGPKLLIQFQNNGVVDDSQLPKDRFSAERLKGVDSTLKIQPAKLEDSAVYLCASSLEARAADTQYFGPGTRLTVL.

The gene calls are TRBV27 and TRBJ1-5; D gene ambiguous. The CDR3 has 13 residues. Trimming cost V 5 bases and J 9 bases, with 14 bases left between them. Germline V lookup: CDR1 MNHEY, CDR2 SMNVEV (reference sequence). In DNA, the CDR3 is TGTGCCAGCAGTACTAAAACGGGGAGGCCCCAGCATTTT. This translates into CASSTKTGRPQHF.

The chain is built from TRBV5-1 and TRBJ1-3, with 8 bases lining up with TRBD1. With 0 bases clipped from V and 0 bases from J, the junction kept 2 bases outside the gene matches. Germline loops: CDR1 SGHRS, CDR2 YFSETQ. This CDR3 spans 16 amino acids. The CDR3 sequence is CASSLGTGGSGNTIYF. CDR3 DNA: TGCGCCAGCAGCTTGGGTACAGGGGGCTCTGGAAACACCATATATTTT.